Following are 18 T cell receptor beta chains from one sample sequenced in a study of blood T cell repertoires in COVID-19. The table came from immunoSEQ multiplex PCR; TCRdb's copy has only in-frame clones and leaves some out. The repertoire holds around 300,000 clones, with about nine tenths as singletons. Sample: peripheral blood. The receptors shown here come from a woman in her twenties or thirties with active or convalescent COVID-19.

The V and J genes are TRBV3-1 (or the pseudogene TRBV3-2) and TRBJ2-5, with D tentatively TRBD2 (6 bases). Germline V gene sequence: CDR1 LGHDT, CDR2 YNNKEL (reference sequence). The CDR3 totals 14 residues. The V and J ends lost 2 bases and 5 bases respectively, with 12 bases between them. CDR3 coding DNA: TGTGCCAGCAGCCAAAACGGGGCGGGGGAGACCCAGTACTTC. This sequence encodes CASSQNGAGETQYF.

V usage is TRBV21-1 and J usage is TRBJ1-5; the table's D call TRBD1 went unverified against the DNA. TRBV21-1 is a known pseudogene. CDR3 length: 19 amino acids. The CDR3 here is CASSKEGQGRVYSNQPQHF. For the CDR3, the DNA is TGTGCCAGCAGCAAAGAGGGACAGGGTCGGGTCTATAGCAATCAGCCCCAGCATTTT.

This clone has only a few counts. This rearrangement joins TRBV2 to TRBJ1-1; TRBD1 might be the D (6 bases). The CDR3 totals 13 residues. Looked up from germline, CDR1 is SNHLY and CDR2 is FYNNEI. Trimming left V 5 bases short and J 0 bases short, with 7 bases between. CDR3 amino acids: CASSWTVNTEAFF. The CDR3 region has the DNA TGTGCCAGCAGTTGGACAGTGAACACTGAAGCTTTCTTT. Complete variable domain (other parts from reference TRBV2 and TRBJ1-1): EPEVTQTPSHQVTQMGQEVILRCVPISNHLYFYWYRQILGQKVEFLVSFYNNEISEKSEIFDDQFSVERPDGSNFTLKIRSTKLEDSAMYFCASSWTVNTEAFFGQGTRLTVV.

The chain joins TRBV29-1 to TRBJ2-7, with 11 bases fitting TRBD2. The germline gives CDR1 SQVTM, CDR2 ANQGSEA. The CDR3 covers 13 residues. Losses at the gene ends were 6 bases for V and 3 bases for J; bases not matched to a gene: 4. CDR3 coding DNA: TGCAGCGTCGCGGGACTAGCGGACTACGAGCAGTACTTC. It codes for CSVAGLADYEQYF.

This chain joins TRBV7-2 and TRBJ2-5, with no clear D. The CDR3 loop spans 13 amino acids. V was trimmed by 2 bases and J by 5 bases, leaving 9 bases between them. Per the germline V gene, CDR1 is SGHTA and CDR2 is FQGNSA. CDR3 protein: CASSLNQAETQYF. For the CDR3, the DNA is TGTGCCAGCAGCTTAAACCAAGCCGAGACCCAGTACTTC. The whole variable domain, remainder taken from reference TRBV7-2 and TRBJ2-5, is GAGVSQSPSNKVTEKGKDVELRCDPISGHTALYWYRQSLGQGLEFLIYFQGNSAPDKSGLPSDRFSAERTGGSVSTLTIQRTQQEDSAVYLCASSLNQAETQYFGPGTRLLVL.

This clone has only one observation. The V gene is TRBV7-6, the J gene TRBJ2-7; 8 bases fit TRBD1. Germline CDR1 reads SGHVS; CDR2 reads FNYEAQ. V was clipped by 2 bases and J by 3 bases; unmatched bases: 6. CDR3 length: 15 residues. In nucleotides, the CDR3 is TGTGCCAGCAGCTTACACGGGACAGGTGTCTACGAGCAGTACTTC. It is translated as CASSLHGTGVYEQYF.

The chain is built from TRBV27 and TRBJ2-2; D not resolved. The ends were cut back, 3 bases at V and 4 bases at J, with 9 bases in the middle. CDR1 and CDR2 (germline): MNHEY, SMNVEV (reference sequence). CDR3 size: 14 residues. The CDR3 DNA reads as TGTGCCAGCAGTTTCGGTCTTTTCACCGGGGAGCTGTTTTTT. It encodes CASSFGLFTGELFF.

The genes are TRBV5-8 and TRBJ2-7, with D perhaps TRBD1 (6 bases). The CDR3 sequence is 14 residues long. The germline V and J ends were trimmed by 6 bases and 0 bases, with 13 bases remaining between them. Germline values: CDR1 SGHTS, CDR2 YDEGEE. The CDR3 reads CASIPDRGSYEQYF. CDR3 nucleotides: TGTGCCAGCATCCCGGACAGAGGCTCCTACGAGCAGTACTTC.

The gene calls are TRBV24-1 and TRBJ2-5; maybe TRBD1 (6 bases). The V gene lost 5 bases and the J gene lost 5 bases, with 11 bases spanning the gap. This CDR3 has 13 residues. CDR1 and CDR2 (germline): KGHDR, SFDVKD. The DNA for the CDR3 is TGTGCCACCAGTGGTGGGGGCTTGGAGACCCAGTACTTC. This encodes CATSGGGLETQYF.

The chain couples TRBV5-1 to TRBJ1-5; 7 bases fit TRBD1. The length of the CDR3 is 16 residues. Unmatched junction bases numbered 4, after V lost 0 bases and J lost 1 base. Germline CDR1 is SGHRS and CDR2 is YFSETQ. Here the CDR3 DNA reads TGCGCCAGCAGCTTGGAAGGGGGACAGAGCAATCAGCCCCAGCATTTT. Amino acid sequence: CASSLEGGQSNQPQHF.

This clone has only a few counts. The V gene is TRBV9, the J gene TRBJ1-1, with D uncertain. CDR3 length equals 15 residues. In germline, CDR1 is SGDLS, CDR2 YYNGEE. Trimming cost V 3 bases and J 0 bases, with 12 bases left between them. The CDR3 protein is CASSANLQVNTEAFF. The DNA of the CDR3 is TGTGCCAGCAGCGCTAATCTCCAGGTGAACACTGAAGCTTTCTTT. Full variable domain (remainder filled in from reference TRBV9 and TRBJ1-1): DSGVTQTPKHLITATGQRVTLRCSPRSGDLSVYWYQQSLDQGLQFLIQYYNGEERAKGNILERFSAQQFPDLHSELNLSSLELGDSALYFCASSANLQVNTEAFFGQGTRLTVV.

This chain connects TRBV18 to TRBJ2-7; D is possibly TRBD1 (5 bases). CDR3 size: 14 residues. Trimming removed 3 bases from V and 3 bases from J, with 12 bases in between. CDR1 and CDR2 from the germline V gene are KGHSH and LQKENI. DNA for the CDR3: TGTGCCAGCTCACCCATACAGGATCTCTACGAGCAGTACTTC. Translating gives CASSPIQDLYEQYF.

This chain joins TRBV7-8 and TRBJ1-1; 11 bases are shared with TRBD1. CDR1 and CDR2 (germline): SGHVS, FQNEAQ. V was pared by 5 bases and J by 1 base, with 6 bases of the junction left unmatched. The CDR3 totals 16 residues. The CDR3 spells CASSPRDRGGNTEAFF. CDR3 in DNA: TGTGCCAGCAGCCCCCGGGACAGGGGGGGGAACACTGAAGCTTTCTTT.

The chain joins TRBV6-5 to TRBJ1-4; D remains unclear. The CDR3 is 15 residues long. Germline loops: CDR1 MNHEY, CDR2 SVGAGI. Trimming left V 3 bases short and J 3 bases short, with 11 bases between. The CDR3 DNA follows: TGTGCCAGCAGTTATAACAGACTATCTAATGAAAAACTGTTTTTT. Amino acid sequence: CASSYNRLSNEKLFF.

A single count supports this clone. The genes are TRBV7-9 and TRBJ1-1; D is perhaps TRBD1 (6 bases). This CDR3 is built from 13 residues. CDR1 and CDR2 (germline): SEHNR, FQNEAQ (reference sequence). The V end was cut by 4 bases, the J end by 4 bases, with 10 bases between. CDR3 protein: CASSWRGGTEAFF. CDR3 DNA: TGTGCCAGCAGCTGGAGGGGGGGCACTGAAGCTTTCTTT.

Many counts were recorded for this clone. The V and J genes are TRBV6-4 and TRBJ1-2; 8 bases are shared with TRBD1. Germline lookup yields CDR1 MRHNA and CDR2 SNTAGT. The CDR3 covers 14 residues. Unmatched junction bases numbered 10, after V lost 8 bases and J lost 5 bases. This CDR3 is CASRPGQGQYGYTF. In nucleotides, the CDR3 is TGTGCCAGCCGACCTGGACAGGGACAATATGGCTACACCTTC.

The chain couples TRBV9 to TRBJ2-3; the match to TRBD2 covers 9 bases. This CDR3 spans 15 amino acids. Germline trimming cut 0 bases from V and 5 bases from J; bases unmatched to any gene: 4. CDR1 SGDLS and CDR2 YYNGEE come from the germline V gene. This CDR3 is CASSVGVAGVDTQYF. The DNA for the CDR3 is TGTGCCAGCAGCGTAGGGGTAGCGGGGGTAGATACGCAGTATTTT.

This chain links TRBV30 with TRBJ2-5; D ambiguous. Deletions cut 2 bases from V and 1 base from J, with 8 bases between. Germline V lookup: CDR1 GTSNPN, CDR2 SVGIG (reference sequence). The CDR3 runs to 13 residues. CDR3 loop: CAWSRVLQETQYF. The DNA for the CDR3 is TGTGCCTGGAGTCGGGTCCTCCAAGAGACCCAGTACTTC.